Below are 27 T cell receptor beta chains sequenced from a single sample in a study of control samples from healthy donors and cancer patients. Assay: immunoSEQ multiplex PCR; the TCRdb copy retains only in-frame clones and omits some. The sample lists 130,000 to 150,000 clones; 93% were seen once. Source material: blood. The receptors derive from a man between 18 and 29 years old in good health.

The rearrangement joins TRBV5-4 to TRBJ1-1; no firm D call. There are 15 residues in the CDR3. Trimming left V 6 bases short and J 2 bases short, with 17 bases between. Germline V CDR1 and CDR2: SGHNT, YYREEE (reference sequence). CDR3 nucleotide sequence: TGTGCCAGCAATATCTCTCCGACATTCAACACTGAAGCTTTCTTT. Residues: CASNISPTFNTEAFF.

This chain links TRBV3-1 (or the pseudogene TRBV3-2) with TRBJ2-7; no clear D. This CDR3 is built from 14 residues. Germline V gene lookup returns CDR1 LGHDT and CDR2 YNNKEL (reference sequence). Trimming took 3 bases from V and 4 from J, leaving 13 bases between them. The CDR3 DNA sequence: TGTGCCAGCAGCCAGGCGGCGGTTAAATACGAGCAGTACTTC. Protein sequence: CASSQAAVKYEQYF.

The chain couples TRBV2 to TRBJ2-5, with 10 bases that match TRBD2. J gave up 5 bases and V 5 bases, and 8 bases lay outside the gene matches. This CDR3 region has 15 residues. The germline V gene has CDR1 SNHLY and CDR2 FYNNEI. The CDR3 reads CASSPVGLAFETQYF. For the CDR3, the DNA is TGTGCCAGCAGTCCAGTGGGACTAGCGTTCGAGACCCAGTACTTC.

This rearrangement joins TRBV29-1 to TRBJ2-7, with 7 bases aligning to TRBD2. This CDR3 spans 13 amino acids. Germline CDR1 reads SQVTM; CDR2 reads ANQGSEA. V lost 2 bases and J lost 0; bases outside the gene matches: 1. CDR3 DNA: TGCAGCGTTGAACGGGAGGACTCCTACGAGCAGTACTTC. Translating it yields CSVEREDSYEQYF.

The chain uses TRBV4-1 and TRBJ2-1; a weak D match, TRBD2 (5 bases). The V gene's germline CDR1 is MGHRA and CDR2 YSYEKL. Trimming cost V 5 bases and J 6 bases, with 20 bases left between them. This CDR3 has 16 amino acids. CDR3 amino acids: CASSERLPDPLNEQFF. The CDR3 nucleotides are TGCGCCAGCAGCGAAAGACTACCCGATCCCCTCAATGAGCAGTTCTTC.

CDR3: CASSLGGTGNTIYF. CDR3 sequence (DNA): TGTGCCAGCAGCTTAGGGGGGACTGGAAACACCATATATTTT. V is TRBV11-2 and J is TRBJ1-3; the D gene is possibly TRBD1 (5 bases). V lost 1 base to trimming and J lost 2 bases, with 6 bases between them. The CDR3 length is 14 residues. Germline V lookup: CDR1 SGHAT, CDR2 FQNNGV.

The chain uses TRBV6-5 and TRBJ2-1, with D possibly called TRBD1 or TRBD2 (5 bases each). Per the germline V gene, CDR1 is MNHEY and CDR2 is SVGAGI. This CDR3 is built from 13 residues. V gave up 6 bases and J gave up 4 bases, with 10 bases separating them. CDR3 sequence reads: CASSPGPYNEQFF. In DNA form, the CDR3 reads TGTGCCAGCAGCCCGGGACCGTACAATGAGCAGTTCTTC.

This chain links TRBV4-1 with TRBJ2-1; 13 bases agree with TRBD2. V lost 5 bases, J lost 2 bases, and 18 bases stayed unmatched. This CDR3 is 21 amino acids long. Germline CDR1 MGHRA, CDR2 YSYEKL. The CDR3 nucleotides are TGCGCCAGCAGCAAACCCTTCCTGACTAGCGGGAGGCCCCCCACCTACAATGAGCAGTTCTTC. It yields the protein CASSKPFLTSGRPPTYNEQFF.

This chain connects TRBV4-1 to TRBJ1-5, with a possible D match to TRBD1 (5 bases). With 8 bases removed from V and 2 bases from J, the gap between germline ends came to 13 bases. Germline values: CDR1 MGHRA, CDR2 YSYEKL. The CDR3 sequence is 14 residues long. CDR3 sequence reads: CASQAGEGNQPQHF. In nucleotides, the CDR3 is TGCGCCAGCCAGGCGGGGGAGGGCAATCAGCCCCAGCATTTT.

The V call is TRBV7-2, the J call TRBJ1-3, with D uncertain. The CDR3 loop spans 14 amino acids. V was cut by 4 bases and J by 0 bases, with 7 bases left in between. Looked up from germline, CDR1 is SGHTA and CDR2 is FQGNSA. The CDR3, as DNA: TGTGCCAGCAGCTCAACTAACTCTGGAAACACCATATATTTT. It is translated as CASSSTNSGNTIYF.

The chain links TRBV6-4 to TRBJ2-1, with a weak D call TRBD2 (5 bases). The V gene's germline CDR1 is MRHNA and CDR2 SNTAGT. Trimming cost V 0 bases and J 8 bases, with 11 bases left between them. This CDR3 is built from 14 residues. The CDR3 DNA is TGTGCCAGCAGTGACTCAGGGTTGCGGGATGAGCAGTTCTTC. Translated, it gives CASSDSGLRDEQFF.

This chain links TRBV28 with TRBJ2-3, with 10 positions matching TRBD2. Germline V lookup: CDR1 MDHEN, CDR2 SYDVKM. CDR3 length: 15 residues. V was clipped by 3 bases and J by 5 bases; unmatched bases: 5. The CDR3 DNA is TGTGCCAGCAGTTTTCTAGCGGGAGACGAAGATACGCAGTATTTT. Its translation: CASSFLAGDEDTQYF. The complete variable domain, with remaining parts taken from reference TRBV28 and TRBJ2-3, reads DVKVTQSSRYLVKRTGEKVFLECVQDMDHENMFWYRQDPGLGLRLIYFSYDVKMKEKGDIPEGYSVSREKKERFSLILESASTNQTSMYLCASSFLAGDEDTQYFGPGTRLTVL.

As DNA, the CDR3 is TGTGCCAGCAGCTTACGGGTGAACACTGAAGCTTTCTTT. Amino acid sequence: CASSLRVNTEAFF. The chain links TRBV5-4 to TRBJ1-1; no clear D gene. The CDR3 has 13 residues. The germline CDR1 and CDR2 sequences are SGHNT and YYREEE (reference sequence). Trimming cost V 2 bases and J 0 bases, with 5 bases left between them. The full variable domain, its missing parts supplied by reference TRBV5-4 and TRBJ1-1, is ETGVTQSPTHLIKTRGQQVTLRCSSQSGHNTVSWYQQALGQGPQFIFQYYREEENGRGNFPPRFSGLQFPNYSSELNVNALELDDSALYLCASSLRVNTEAFFGQGTRLTVV.

The rearrangement uses TRBV6-2 or TRBV6-3 and TRBJ2-7, with D uncertain. The V gene's germline CDR1 is MNHEY and CDR2 SVGEGT. Trimming stripped 3 bases from V and 2 bases from J, with 5 bases between. CDR3 length equals 12 residues. CDR3 sequence reads: CASSYWAYEQYF. The DNA for the CDR3 is TGTGCCAGCAGTTATTGGGCCTACGAGCAGTACTTC.

The V gene is TRBV7-9, the J gene TRBJ2-1; 9 bases align to TRBD2. Looked up from germline, CDR1 is SEHNR and CDR2 is FQNEAQ (reference sequence). The CDR3 consists of 16 residues. Trimming cost V 3 bases and J 8 bases; bases outside gene matches: 11. CDR3: CASSFSGLAFVHEQFF. The CDR3 coding sequence is TGTGCCAGCAGCTTCTCGGGACTAGCATTTGTCCATGAGCAGTTCTTC.

The J gene is TRBJ2-3, the V gene TRBV7-2; possible D gene TRBD2, 5 bases. The CDR3 totals 14 residues. The V end lost 5 bases, the J end lost 1 base, and 10 bases lay between the germline ends. Looked up from germline, CDR1 is SGHTA and CDR2 is FQGNSA. CDR3 residues: CASSPGYGTDTQYF. The CDR3 DNA is TGTGCCAGCAGCCCGGGGTACGGCACAGATACGCAGTATTTT.

The chain uses TRBV5-3 and TRBJ1-5; 9 positions match TRBD1. TRBV5-3 has ORF status, its function being uncertain. The CDR3 is 15 residues long. Germline trimming cut 4 bases from V and 3 bases from J; bases unmatched to any gene: 5. CDR3 coding DNA: TGTGCCAGAAGCAATACAGGGGGCCTCAATCAGCCCCAGCATTTT. Residues: CARSNTGGLNQPQHF.

J is TRBJ2-4 and V is TRBV28, with 7 bases fitting TRBD2. Germline V gene data show CDR1 as MDHEN and CDR2 as SYDVKM. This CDR3 has 13 amino acids. V lost 4 bases and J lost 7; bases outside the gene matches: 4. The chain's CDR3 is CASSYLGGNIQYF. The CDR3 coding sequence is TGTGCCAGCAGTTATTTGGGGGGGAACATTCAGTACTTC. Complete variable domain (other parts from reference TRBV28 and TRBJ2-4): DVKVTQSSRYLVKRTGEKVFLECVQDMDHENMFWYRQDPGLGLRLIYFSYDVKMKEKGDIPEGYSVSREKKERFSLILESASTNQTSMYLCASSYLGGNIQYFGAGTRLSVL.

The gene calls are TRBV15 and TRBJ1-1, with 8 bases identical to TRBD1. The CDR3 runs to 15 residues. Germline trimming cut 5 bases from V and 3 bases from J; bases unmatched to any gene: 8. Germline CDR1 reads LNHNV; CDR2 reads YYDKDF (reference sequence). DNA of the CDR3: TGTGCCACCAGCCCCCGGACAGGGTCCTACACTGAAGCTTTCTTT. It yields the protein CATSPRTGSYTEAFF.

The rearrangement uses TRBV5-4 and TRBJ2-1; D gene unclear. The germline V and J ends were trimmed by 2 bases and 5 bases, with 5 bases remaining between them. From germline, CDR1 is SGHNT and CDR2 YYREEE (reference sequence). The CDR3 has 12 residues. The CDR3 nucleotides are TGTGCCAGCAGCTTAAGAGACAATGAGCAGTTCTTC. As protein: CASSLRDNEQFF.

The chain has TRBV7-6 and TRBJ2-3, with 11 positions matching TRBD2. The J segment lost 6 bases and the V segment lost 3 bases, leaving 8 bases of the junction unmatched. This CDR3 is built from 16 residues. Germline V gene lookup returns CDR1 SGHVS and CDR2 FNYEAQ. The CDR3 loop reads CASSLMTSGASDTQYF. CDR3 bases: TGTGCCAGCAGCTTGATGACTAGCGGGGCGTCGGATACGCAGTATTTT.

The chain couples TRBV24-1 to TRBJ1-1; D is unresolved. This CDR3 region has 13 residues. The V end was cut by 7 bases, the J end by 5 bases, with 13 bases between. From germline, CDR1 is KGHDR and CDR2 SFDVKD. The CDR3 region is CATRAGIGTEAFF. The CDR3 nucleotides are TGTGCCACCAGGGCTGGTATCGGGACTGAAGCTTTCTTT.

V usage is TRBV2 and J usage is TRBJ2-5, with 7 bases fitting TRBD2. The V gene's germline CDR1 is SNHLY and CDR2 FYNNEI. The CDR3 is 12 residues long. Losses at the gene ends were 7 bases for V and 4 bases for J; bases not matched to a gene: 3. Written as DNA, the CDR3 is TGTGCCAGCAAACGGGAGGCAGAGACCCAGTACTTC. This gives the protein CASKREAETQYF.

In its sample, this clone was seen once. CDR3 region: CASSYPSGWGPNEQFF. The CDR3 DNA follows: TGTGCCAGCAGTTATCCTAGCGGGTGGGGGCCCAATGAGCAGTTCTTC. The V call is TRBV6-2 or TRBV6-3, the J call TRBJ2-1, with 8 bases lining up with TRBD2. CDR1 and CDR2 (germline): MNHEY, SVGEGT. V shed 3 bases, J shed 6 bases, and the junction held 10 bases outside the gene matches. This CDR3 is built from 16 residues.

V usage is TRBV7-2 and J usage is TRBJ2-1; 10 bases match TRBD1. There are 17 residues in the CDR3. V shed 10 bases and J 0 bases; nucleotides not matched to a gene: 12. The germline gives CDR1 SGHTA, CDR2 FQGNSA. As DNA, the CDR3 is TGTGCCACCTCTCCCGGGACAGGGGCCCGCTCCTACAATGAGCAGTTCTTC. The encoded protein is CATSPGTGARSYNEQFF.

V is TRBV5-8 and J is TRBJ1-2; D might be TRBD1 (5 bases). Trimming stripped 2 bases from V and 1 base from J, with 18 bases between. The CDR3 is 17 residues long. The germline V gene has CDR1 SGHTS and CDR2 YDEGEE. The CDR3 DNA follows: TGTGCCAGCAGCTTTTCGCCAGTAAGACAGATTAACTATGGCTACACCTTC. Protein sequence: CASSFSPVRQINYGYTF.

This chain uses TRBV5-6 with TRBJ1-1, with unresolved D. The V end lost 4 bases, the J end lost 5 bases, and 15 bases lay between the germline ends. The germline CDR1 and CDR2 sequences are SGHDT and YYEEEE. There are 14 residues in the CDR3. The CDR3 loop reads CASSLVRLGTEAFF. CDR3 DNA sequence: TGTGCCAGCAGCCTCGTCCGTTTGGGTACTGAAGCTTTCTTT.